The sample holds a few counts of the clone carrying this T cell receptor (beta chain). Its antigen is unidentified. This record belongs to a study of T cell responses to AZD1222 COVID-19 vaccine. Only in-frame clones appear in the TCRdb table, and some are missing; sequencing was by immunoSEQ multiplex PCR. The sample lists fewer than 85,000 clones, approximately 90% occurring once. General study results and limits: The study found vaccine-associated CD4 TCRs spanning spike, dominant at 160-218 and 743-854. At baseline, seropositivity was found in only 6 or 7 AZD1222 recipients. Unmutated variant regions are reportedly the target of nearly half of TCRs that are spike-specific. Donor demographics were predominantly white British with a female majority; clonal diversity may be underestimated.

The sample was peripheral blood, taken on day 0 of AZD1222 vaccination. The clonotype comes from an adult in good health.

CDR3 amino acids: CATSDWRRQGASGELFF. The CDR3 bases are TGTGCCACCAGTGATTGGAGGAGACAGGGGGCATCCGGGGAGCTGTTTTTT. The chain joins TRBV24-1 to TRBJ2-2; TRBD1 aligns across 10 bases. CDR3 size: 17 residues. Germline V gene data show CDR1 as KGHDR and CDR2 as SFDVKD. V lost 2 bases to trimming and J lost 6 bases; unmatched junction nucleotides: 8.